This T cell receptor beta chain came from a study of OX40 agonist ivuxolimab in advanced cancers. Background for the entire study: Ivuxolimab was a fully human IgG2 agonistic monoclonal antibody targeting the costimulatory receptor OX40 (CD134). In the dose-escalation cohort, around four fifths of patients were male, and the mean age was roughly 60 years with a range of roughly 20 to 79. Of the 50 to 55 dose-escalation patients, hepatocellular carcinoma was present in about 20, melanoma in roughly 15, renal cell carcinoma in 9 and head and neck cancer in 9. Intravenous ivuxolimab was administered to patients every 2 weeks at six dose levels: 0.01, 0.1, 0.3, 1.5, 3 and 10 mg/kg. Partial responses occurred in three dose-escalation patients: two with cutaneous melanoma and one with hepatocellular carcinoma. Patients were allowed to have had prior anti-PD-1, anti-PD-L1 or anti-CTLA-4 therapy, and approximately 37% of the dose-escalation patients had been treated with checkpoint inhibitors. The purpose of peripheral TCRbeta sequencing was to test whether ivuxolimab changed TCR sequence diversity and led to clonal T-cell expansion. The monotherapy dose-escalation portion (N ≈ 56 patients) of the phase I ivuxolimab trial is reported in the paper.

Patients with a history of autoimmune disease or receiving systemic immunosuppression were excluded from the trial. Peripheral blood for TCR sequencing was collected from all dose cohorts at baseline, on cycle 4 day 1, and on cycle 7 day 1. Samples were obtained from an open-label, multicenter, first-in-human phase I dose-escalation trial of ivuxolimab. Adults with locally advanced or metastatic head and neck squamous cell, hepatocellular, melanoma or renal cell carcinoma were enrolled in the trial. CD4+ and CD8+ T cells were sorted separately from peripheral blood before TCR sequencing. With respect to this clone: No antigen is known for it. There are no base qualities to consult, and no much larger clone falls within one base.

What the study reported, not specific to this receptor: Low levels of normalized T-cell clonal expansion were also seen in some patients who did not respond. After ivuxolimab, CD8+ T cells had more expanded clones than CD4+ T cells on average. At doses of 0.1 to 3.0 mg/kg, clonal expansion of both CD4+ and CD8+ blood T cells was observed from baseline to week 6. In the 0.1-3.0 mg/kg groups, partial responders were among the patients with the lowest normalized peripheral clonal expansion, particularly in CD8+ T cells. Antigen specificity was not determined for the clonally expanded peripheral T cells.

For sequencing of the TCRbeta CDR3 region, genomic DNA was extracted from the sorted cells. The immunoSEQ Assay was used for sequencing of TCRbeta CDR3 regions. TCRdb limited this immuneACCESS table to in-frame rearrangements with V and J called. A share of clones is missing; checked studies link under half to unresolved V genes, and the rest is unexplained. This sample lists under 80,000 clones; approximately 93% were detected once. The top ten clones comprise around 5.9% of the sample. The CDR3, cysteine through phenylalanine, is 12 amino acids long. The read is trimmed to its CDR3 DNA, 36 bases read in frame from base 1. V was cut back by 0 bases and J by 5 bases, leaving a gap of 2 bases between them. Reading the germline V gene gives CDR1 MGHRA and CDR2 YSYEKL.

The specimen was CD4+ or CD8+ T cells sorted from blood, collected in a trial of the OX40 agonist ivuxolimab. The sequence is built from TRBV4-1 and TRBJ2-1; the D gene cannot be resolved reliably. The receptor was derived from an adult with an advanced solid tumor such as melanoma, head and neck, liver or kidney cancer. The CDR3 amino acid sequence is: CASSQDHNEQFF. The nucleotides are TGCGCCAGCAGCCAAGATCACAATGAGCAGTTCTTC.